Reported below is one TCR beta chain. Libraries were prepared by immunoSEQ multiplex PCR; TCRdb keeps only in-frame clonotypes and omits some of them. The sample gives around 330,000 clones, around 90% of which show up once; 2.6% is in the top ten. Ages ranged from about 18 to 89 years, with residence in 24 US areas. This sample is part of a study of blood T cell repertoires in COVID-19. The receptor was derived from a man aged 55 to 70 who had recovered from COVID-19. Sequenced input: PBMCs or T cells enriched from blood (not recorded which).

The CDR3 sequence: CASSVTGTNYGYTF. CDR3 nucleotides: TGTGCCAGCAGCGTAACCGGGACAAACTATGGCTACACCTTC. The genes are TRBV9 and TRBJ1-2; D is possibly TRBD1 (6 bases). V gave up 1 base and J gave up 2 bases, with 9 bases separating them. Germline lookup yields CDR1 SGDLS and CDR2 YYNGEE. This CDR3 region has 14 residues.